Below, 20 T cell receptor beta chains from the same sample are listed, as sequenced in a study of Graves' ophthalmopathy and Graves' hyperthyroidism. CDR3 regions of TCR beta were amplified from RNA transcripts. The first round was an RT-PCR with HTBI primers, and the second round was a multiplex PCR. TCRdb reanalysed the multiplex PCR reads using MiXCR and keeps one entry per CDR3 protein. Of almost 400,000 distinct CDR3 sequences detected, approximately 20% appear once; the ten largest clones hold around 1.4%. Sequencing input: peripheral blood. These receptors came from a woman aged 18-35 years with Graves' ophthalmopathy.

Comments on this clonotype: The junction departs from germline at one end; a sequencing error may be responsible. This chain uses TRBV29-1 with TRBJ1-1; D perhaps matches TRBD1 (5 bases). The CDR3 has 16 amino acids. Germline values: CDR1 SQVTM, CDR2 ANQGSEA. CDR3 nucleotide sequence: TGCAGCGTTCCCGGGGGGGGGTTGGGGGTGAATACTGAAGCTTTCTTT. Translating gives CSVPGGGLGVNTEAFF.

The chain employs TRBV28 and TRBJ2-4, with 8 bases that match TRBD1. J was trimmed by 7 bases and V by 10 bases; bases with no gene match: 12. The CDR3 is 14 amino acids. The germline CDR1 and CDR2 sequences are MDHEN and SYDVKM. In DNA, the CDR3 is TGTGCCACCGCGACAGGGGCCGGAGGGAACATTCAGTACTTC. It codes for CATATGAGGNIQYF.

The chain recombines TRBV12-3 or TRBV12-4 with TRBJ2-5, with 11 positions matching TRBD1. CDR3 length: 17 residues. The ends lost 2 bases at V and 1 base at J; junction bases unmatched: 6. This chain's CDR3 is CASSLSRDRGGQETQYF. CDR3 nucleotides: TGTGCCAGCAGTTTATCCCGGGACAGGGGGGGCCAAGAGACCCAGTACTTC.

The chain employs TRBV12-3 or TRBV12-4 and TRBJ1-1, with D tentatively TRBD1 (6 bases). This CDR3 comprises 13 residues. Trimming cost V 7 bases and J 4 bases, with 13 bases left between them. The CDR3 DNA reads TGTGCCAGCAACCCTCAGGGGAGCACTGAAGCTTTCTTT. Its translation is CASNPQGSTEAFF.

In its sample, this clonotype was seen many times. The CDR3, as DNA: TGTGCCACCAGGAGGGATCCGAGGGAGCCCCAGCATTTT. It translates to CATRRDPREPQHF. The chain employs TRBV7-8 and TRBJ1-5, with no clear D. The V gene's germline CDR1 is SGHVS and CDR2 FQNEAQ. The CDR3 spans 13 residues. V lost 10 bases and J lost 8, with 18 bases in between.

This clonotype has a count of ten or more. This rearrangement joins TRBV10-3 to TRBJ1-5; possible D gene TRBD1, 6 bases. The CDR3 is made up of 14 amino acids. Germline CDR1 is ENHRY and CDR2 is SYGVKD. V lost 2 bases, J lost 8 bases, and 13 bases lay in between. Here the CDR3 DNA reads TGTGCCATCAGTGAGGACTTGAGGGGGGAGCCCCAGCATTTT. It translates to CAISEDLRGEPQHF.

This clonotype has ten or more counts. The chain couples TRBV6-1 to TRBJ2-2; 7 nucleotides agree with TRBD2. Germline CDR1 is MNHNS and CDR2 is SASEGT. The CDR3 is 16 amino acids. Germline trimming cut 6 bases from V and 1 base from J; bases unmatched to any gene: 8. The CDR3 DNA reads as TGTGCCAGCAGGCCGACTAGCCGAATGAACACCGGGGAGCTGTTTTTT. It translates to CASRPTSRMNTGELFF.

This clonotype has at least ten counts. V usage is TRBV28 and J usage is TRBJ2-4; 7 bases agree with TRBD1. CDR1 and CDR2 from the germline V gene are MDHEN and SYDVKM. The V and J ends lost 6 bases and 2 bases, in that order; junction bases with no gene match: 1. The CDR3 consists of 13 residues. This CDR3 is CASRTGTKNIQYF. In DNA, the CDR3 is TGTGCCAGCAGGACAGGGACCAAAAACATTCAGTACTTC. Full variable domain (remainder filled in from reference TRBV28 and TRBJ2-4): DVKVTQSSRYLVKRTGEKVFLECVQDMDHENMFWYRQDPGLGLRLIYFSYDVKMKEKGDIPEGYSVSREKKERFSLILESASTNQTSMYLCASRTGTKNIQYFGAGTRLSVL.

Comments on this clonotype: One junction end disagrees with the germline gene, perhaps due to a read error. The J gene is TRBJ2-5, the V gene TRBV12-3 or TRBV12-4, with D unresolved. The CDR3 is 13 residues long. CDR3 region: CASSPYSQETQYF. In DNA, the CDR3 is TGTGCCAGCAGCCCATACAGTCAAGAAACCCAGTACTTC.

This clonotype was seen repeatedly, ten times or more. The chain links TRBV28 to TRBJ1-6; D gene uncertain. The CDR3 is made up of 14 amino acids. The V end was cut by 1 base, the J end by 9 bases, with 10 bases between. CDR1 is MDHEN and CDR2 is SYDVKM in the germline V gene. CDR3 nucleotides: TGTGCCAGCAGTTTATTGTTGGAAACTTCACCCCTCCACTTT. Its protein is CASSLLLETSPLHF.

This clonotype was recorded many times. The gene calls are TRBV6-2 or TRBV6-3 and TRBJ2-7; D uncertain. This CDR3 comprises 13 residues. Germline values: CDR1 MNHEY, CDR2 SVGEGT. V was cut by 5 bases and J by 3 bases, with 11 bases left in between. This CDR3 is CASSLNGDYEQYF. The CDR3, as DNA: TGTGCCAGCAGTCTAAACGGCGACTACGAGCAGTACTTC.

This clonotype was counted many times. DNA for the CDR3: TGCGCCAGCAGTGCCGGACAGGGACAAGAGACCCAGTACTTC. It yields the protein CASSAGQGQETQYF. The V call is TRBV10-1, the J call TRBJ2-5, with 8 bases matching TRBD1. Trimming cost V 4 bases and J 2 bases; bases outside gene matches: 3. This CDR3 has 14 amino acids. The germline gives CDR1 WNHNN, CDR2 SYGVQD (reference sequence).

This clonotype was seen repeatedly, ten times or more. This sequence joins TRBV30 and TRBJ2-2; D gene ambiguous. CDR3 length: 12 residues. Trimming shortened V by 7 bases and J by 6 bases, and 12 bases separated the two germline ends. Germline CDR1 reads GTSNPN; CDR2 reads SVGIG (reference sequence). The CDR3 coding sequence is TGTGCCTTAGGACCGCTCCCCGGGGAGCTGTTTTTT. This encodes CALGPLPGELFF.

In this sample, this clonotype turned up many times. This chain joins TRBV11-2 and TRBJ2-7; TRBD2 matches at 11 bases. The V gene's germline CDR1 is SGHAT and CDR2 FQNNGV. The CDR3 length is 14 residues. The V and J ends lost 2 bases and 9 bases, in that order; junction bases with no gene match: 6. CDR3 DNA: TGTGCCAGCAGCTTAACGACTAGCGGGATTGGGCAGTACTTC. Encoded protein: CASSLTTSGIGQYF.

This clonotype came up many times. The gene calls are TRBV7-2 and TRBJ1-6; 7 bases agree with TRBD1. This CDR3 spans 14 amino acids. After removal of 5 bases from V and 5 bases from J, the junction contained 3 bases not matched to a gene. Germline V CDR1 and CDR2: SGHTA, FQGNSA. Here the CDR3 DNA reads TGTGCCAGCAGCCGGGACAGAGATAATTCACCCCTCCACTTT. Translated: CASSRDRDNSPLHF. The full variable domain, in which reference TRBV7-2 and TRBJ1-6 provide the parts outside the CDR3, is GAGVSQSPSNKVTEKGKDVELRCDPISGHTALYWYRQSLGQGLEFLIYFQGNSAPDKSGLPSDRFSAERTGGSVSTLTIQRTQQEDSAVYLCASSRDRDNSPLHFGNGTRLTVT.

In this sample, this clonotype turned up many times. The rearrangement links TRBV12-3 or TRBV12-4 to TRBJ1-6, with 7 positions matching TRBD1. V shed 6 bases and J 9 bases; nucleotides not matched to a gene: 14. The CDR3 totals 16 residues. CDR3 in amino acids: CASSYRQGSRGSPLHF. The CDR3 DNA follows: TGTGCCAGCAGCTACCGACAGGGAAGCCGGGGTTCACCCCTCCACTTT.

The CDR3 nucleotides read TGTGCCAGCAGTTTTAGGACCCCATACTACGAGCAGTACTTC. Protein product: CASSFRTPYYEQYF. The V gene is TRBV12-3 or TRBV12-4, the J gene TRBJ2-7; D call uncertain. This CDR3 region has 14 residues. Between the trimmed V and J ends, which lost 3 bases and 3 bases, there was a span of 12 bases.

This clonotype was observed many times. V and J are TRBV2 and TRBJ1-2, with unresolved D. Deletions cut 5 bases from V and 2 bases from J, with 9 bases between. Germline values: CDR1 SNHLY, CDR2 FYNNEI. There are 13 residues in the CDR3. CDR3 amino acids: CASSYNGNYGYTF. For the CDR3, the DNA is TGTGCCAGCAGTTACAACGGGAACTATGGCTACACCTTC.

J is TRBJ1-5 and V is TRBV7-2; no reliable D call. V shed 1 base and J shed 7 bases, with 11 bases lying between them. This CDR3 is 14 amino acids long. The germline CDR1 and CDR2 sequences are SGHTA and FQGNSA. The CDR3: CASSLGHRGQPQHF. The CDR3 bases are TGTGCCAGCAGCTTAGGGCATCGAGGACAGCCCCAGCATTTT.

This clonotype appeared many times. The rearrangement joins TRBV6-1 to TRBJ2-5; D uncertain. The CDR3 totals 14 residues. Trimming cost V 6 bases and J 1 base, with 12 bases left between them. Germline V gene sequence: CDR1 MNHNS, CDR2 SASEGT. The CDR3 reads CASSPGVGQETQYF. The CDR3 DNA sequence: TGTGCCAGCAGCCCCGGTGTGGGCCAAGAGACCCAGTACTTC.